Listed below are T cell receptor beta chains from one sample, sequenced in a study of CD4 T cells in relation to SARS-CoV-2 and coronaviruses. Sequencing used immunoSEQ multiplex PCR; TCRdb keeps in-frame clones, though not all of them. Seen here are approximately 59,000 clones, about 87% observed once, and the top ten hold over 1.5%. The sample was memory CD4+ T cells from PBMCs. All receptors derive from a human donor in good health. Both conserved end residues are part of each CDR3. Fields, in order: V gene, clone size, D gene, J gene, CDR3 DNA, CDR3 protein. The D gene is left open where the match is weak. Size tells how often a clone was seen (once, few, many) or the class of an expanded clone, and some rows leave it out.

V gene: TRBV12-3/TRBV12-4
clone size: NA
D gene: NA
J gene: TRBJ1-1
CDR3 DNA: TGTGCCAGCAGTAACACACTGAACACTGAAGCTTTCTTT
CDR3 protein: CASSNTLNTEAFF

V gene: TRBV6-6
clone size: NA
D gene: TRBD2
J gene: TRBJ2-3
CDR3 DNA: TGTGCCTCCCGACTAGCGGGGTTTACAGATACGCAGTATTTT
CDR3 protein: CASRLAGFTDTQYF

V gene: TRBV18
clone size: NA
D gene: NA
J gene: TRBJ2-1
CDR3 DNA: TGTGCCAGCTCATCTCGGGGCCTGGAAGGGGAGCAGTTCTTC
CDR3 protein: CASSSRGLEGEQFF

V gene: TRBV28
clone size: NA
D gene: NA
J gene: TRBJ2-5
CDR3 DNA: TGTGCCAGCAGTTTATTCACGGGGCATAGGAGAACCCAGTACTTC
CDR3 protein: CASSLFTGHRRTQYF

V gene: TRBV6-5
clone size: NA
D gene: NA
J gene: TRBJ1-6
CDR3 DNA: TGTGCCAGCACTGGGGCCTCACTATATAATTCACCCCTCCACTTT
CDR3 protein: CASTGASLYNSPLHF

V gene: TRBV29-1
clone size: NA
D gene: NA
J gene: TRBJ1-1
CDR3 DNA: TGCAGCGTTGGGCCGGGAACTGAAGCTTTCTTT
CDR3 protein: CSVGPGTEAFF

V gene: TRBV28
clone size: NA
D gene: TRBD2
J gene: TRBJ2-2
CDR3 DNA: TGTGCCAGCAGTTTGGCGGGAGTCGGCACCGGGGAGCTGTTTTTT
CDR3 protein: CASSLAGVGTGELFF

V gene: TRBV20-1
clone size: NA
D gene: NA
J gene: TRBJ1-1
CDR3 DNA: TGCAGTGGCAGAATGAACACTGAAGCTTTCTTT
CDR3 protein: CSGRMNTEAFF

V gene: TRBV9
clone size: few
D gene: NA
J gene: TRBJ2-2
CDR3 DNA: TGTGCCAGCAGCTCCACCGGGGAGCTGTTTTTT
CDR3 protein: CASSSTGELFF

V gene: TRBV6-1
clone size: few
D gene: TRBD2
J gene: TRBJ2-7
CDR3 DNA: TGTGCCAGCAGTGGACGTAAGCGGGAGGCCCGAAGCTCCTACGAGCAGTACTTC
CDR3 protein: CASSGRKREARSSYEQYF

V gene: TRBV6-5
clone size: NA
D gene: TRBD1
J gene: TRBJ2-3
CDR3 DNA: TGTGCCAGCAAACAGGGGGCAAGCACAGATACGCAGTATTTT
CDR3 protein: CASKQGASTDTQYF